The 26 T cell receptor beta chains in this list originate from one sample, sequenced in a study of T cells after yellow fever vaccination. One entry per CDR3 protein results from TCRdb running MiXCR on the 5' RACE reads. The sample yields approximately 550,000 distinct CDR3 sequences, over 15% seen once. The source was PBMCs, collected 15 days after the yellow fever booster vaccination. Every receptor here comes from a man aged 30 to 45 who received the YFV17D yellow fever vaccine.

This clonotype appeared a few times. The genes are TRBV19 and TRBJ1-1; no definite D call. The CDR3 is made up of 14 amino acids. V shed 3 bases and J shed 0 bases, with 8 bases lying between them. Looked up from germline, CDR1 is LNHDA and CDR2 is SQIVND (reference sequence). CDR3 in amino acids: CASSMGRMNTEAFF. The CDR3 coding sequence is TGTGCCAGTAGTATGGGAAGGATGAACACTGAAGCTTTCTTT.

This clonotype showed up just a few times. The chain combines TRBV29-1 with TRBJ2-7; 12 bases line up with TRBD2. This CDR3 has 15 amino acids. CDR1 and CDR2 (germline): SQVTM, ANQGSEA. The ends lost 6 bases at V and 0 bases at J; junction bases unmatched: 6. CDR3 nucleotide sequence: TGCAGCGTACTACCTAGCGGGAGGGCCTCCTACGAGCAGTACTTC. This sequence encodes CSVLPSGRASYEQYF.

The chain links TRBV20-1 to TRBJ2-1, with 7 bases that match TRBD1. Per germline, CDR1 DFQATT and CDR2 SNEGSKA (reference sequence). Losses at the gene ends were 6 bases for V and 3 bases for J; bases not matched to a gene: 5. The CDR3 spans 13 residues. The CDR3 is CSARTGLYNEQFF. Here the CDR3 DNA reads TGCAGTGCCCGGACAGGTCTCTACAATGAGCAGTTCTTC.

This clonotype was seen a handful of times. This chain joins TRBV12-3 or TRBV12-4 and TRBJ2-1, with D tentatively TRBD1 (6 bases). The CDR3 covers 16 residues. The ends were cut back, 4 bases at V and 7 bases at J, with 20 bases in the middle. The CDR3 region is CASSSSRTATANEQFF. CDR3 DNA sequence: TGTGCCAGCAGTTCCAGTAGGACAGCAACGGCAAATGAGCAGTTCTTC.

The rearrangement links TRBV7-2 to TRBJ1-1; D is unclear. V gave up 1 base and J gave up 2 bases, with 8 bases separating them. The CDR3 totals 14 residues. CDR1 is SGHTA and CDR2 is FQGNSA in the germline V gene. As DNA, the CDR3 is TGTGCCAGCAGCTTAGGACACGCAAACACTGAAGCTTTCTTT. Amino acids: CASSLGHANTEAFF.

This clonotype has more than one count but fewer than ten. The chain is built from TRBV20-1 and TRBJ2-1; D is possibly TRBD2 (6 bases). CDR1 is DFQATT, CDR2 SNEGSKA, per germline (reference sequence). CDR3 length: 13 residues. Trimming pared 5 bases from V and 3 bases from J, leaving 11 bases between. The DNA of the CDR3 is TGCAGTGCTCGGGAGCAACTCTACAATGAGCAGTTCTTC. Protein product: CSAREQLYNEQFF.

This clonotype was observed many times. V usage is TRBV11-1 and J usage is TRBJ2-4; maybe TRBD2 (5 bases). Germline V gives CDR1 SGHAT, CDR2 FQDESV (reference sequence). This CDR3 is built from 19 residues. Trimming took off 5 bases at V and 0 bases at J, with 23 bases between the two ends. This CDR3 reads CASSDGRASLLLAKNIQYF. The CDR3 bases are TGTGCCAGCAGCGACGGTAGGGCTAGCCTCCTTCTAGCCAAAAACATTCAGTACTTC.

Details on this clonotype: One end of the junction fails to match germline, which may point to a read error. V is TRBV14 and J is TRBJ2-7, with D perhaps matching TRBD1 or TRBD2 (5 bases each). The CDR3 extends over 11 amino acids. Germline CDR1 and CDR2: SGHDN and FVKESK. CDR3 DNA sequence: TGTGCCAGCAGCCAAGATGGGACGGTTTTTTTC. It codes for CASSQDGTVFF. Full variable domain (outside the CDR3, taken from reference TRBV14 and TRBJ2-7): EAGVTQFPSHSVIEKGQTVTLRCDPISGHDNLYWYRRVMGKEIKFLLHFVKESKQDESGMPNNRFLAERTGGTYSTLKVQPAELEDSGVYFCASSQDGTVFFGPGTRLTVT.

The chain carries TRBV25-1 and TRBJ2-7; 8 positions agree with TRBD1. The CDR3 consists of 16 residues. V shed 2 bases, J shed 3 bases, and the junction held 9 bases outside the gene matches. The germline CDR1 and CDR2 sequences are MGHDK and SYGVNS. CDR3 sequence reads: CASSETGAGGLYEQYF. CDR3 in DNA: TGTGCCAGCAGTGAAACTGGGGCAGGGGGCCTCTACGAGCAGTACTTC.

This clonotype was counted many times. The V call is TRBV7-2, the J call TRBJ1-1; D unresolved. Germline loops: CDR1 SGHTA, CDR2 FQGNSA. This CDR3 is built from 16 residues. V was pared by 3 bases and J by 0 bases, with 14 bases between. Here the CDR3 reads CASSFQAGWVNTEAFF. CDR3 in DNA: TGTGCCAGCAGCTTCCAGGCGGGATGGGTGAACACTGAAGCTTTCTTT.

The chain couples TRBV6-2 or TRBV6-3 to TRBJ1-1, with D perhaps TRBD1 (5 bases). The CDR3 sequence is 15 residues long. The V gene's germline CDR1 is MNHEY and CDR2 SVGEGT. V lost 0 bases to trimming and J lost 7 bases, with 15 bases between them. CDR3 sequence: CASSYSGLGGYEAFF. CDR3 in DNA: TGTGCCAGCAGTTACTCGGGTCTTGGGGGGTATGAAGCTTTCTTT.

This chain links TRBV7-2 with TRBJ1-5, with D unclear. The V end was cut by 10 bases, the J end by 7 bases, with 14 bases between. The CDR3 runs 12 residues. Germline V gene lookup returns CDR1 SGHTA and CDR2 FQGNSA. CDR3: CATSLGGQPQHF. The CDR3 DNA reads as TGTGCCACTTCCTTAGGAGGACAGCCCCAGCATTTT.

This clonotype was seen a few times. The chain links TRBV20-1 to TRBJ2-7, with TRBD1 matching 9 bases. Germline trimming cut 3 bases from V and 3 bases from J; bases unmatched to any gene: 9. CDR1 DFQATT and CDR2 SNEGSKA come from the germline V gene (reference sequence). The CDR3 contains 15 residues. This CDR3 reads CSARDPGQGFYEQYF. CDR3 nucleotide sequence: TGCAGTGCTAGGGATCCGGGACAGGGTTTCTACGAGCAGTACTTC.

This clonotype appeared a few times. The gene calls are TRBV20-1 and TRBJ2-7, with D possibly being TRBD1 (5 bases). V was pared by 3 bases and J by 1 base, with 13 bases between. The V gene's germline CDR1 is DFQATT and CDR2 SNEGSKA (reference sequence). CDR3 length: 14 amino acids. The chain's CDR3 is CSASGYPGSYEQYF. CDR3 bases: TGCAGTGCTAGCGGCTACCCAGGGTCCTACGAGCAGTACTTC.

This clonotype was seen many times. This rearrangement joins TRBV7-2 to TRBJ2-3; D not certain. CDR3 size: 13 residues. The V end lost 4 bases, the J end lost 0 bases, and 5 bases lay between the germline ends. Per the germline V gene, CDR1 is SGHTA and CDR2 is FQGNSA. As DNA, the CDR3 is TGTGCCAGCAGCTCGTTAAGCACAGATACGCAGTATTTT. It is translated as CASSSLSTDTQYF.

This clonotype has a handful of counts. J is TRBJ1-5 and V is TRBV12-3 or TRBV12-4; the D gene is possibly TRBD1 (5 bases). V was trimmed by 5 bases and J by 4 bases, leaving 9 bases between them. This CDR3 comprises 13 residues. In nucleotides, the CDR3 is TGTGCCAGCAGTGCAGCAGGGAATCAGCCCCAGCATTTT. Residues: CASSAAGNQPQHF.

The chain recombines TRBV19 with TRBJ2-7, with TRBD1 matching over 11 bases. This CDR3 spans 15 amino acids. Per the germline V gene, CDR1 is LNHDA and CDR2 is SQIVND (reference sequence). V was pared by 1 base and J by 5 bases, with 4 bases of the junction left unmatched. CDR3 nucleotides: TGTGCCAGTAGTATAGTAGGACAGGGGGCGGACGAGCAGTACTTC. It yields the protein CASSIVGQGADEQYF.

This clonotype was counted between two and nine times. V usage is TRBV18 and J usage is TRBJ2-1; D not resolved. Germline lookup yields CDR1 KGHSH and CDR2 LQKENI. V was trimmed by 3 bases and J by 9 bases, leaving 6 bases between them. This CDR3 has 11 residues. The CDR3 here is CASSPDLEQFF. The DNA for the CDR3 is TGTGCCAGCTCACCCGACCTTGAGCAGTTCTTC.

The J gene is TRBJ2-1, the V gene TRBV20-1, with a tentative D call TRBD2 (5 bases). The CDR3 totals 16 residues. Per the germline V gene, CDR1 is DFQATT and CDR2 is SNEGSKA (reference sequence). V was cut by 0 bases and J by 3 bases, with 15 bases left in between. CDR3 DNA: TGCAGTGCTAGAGATAACGCGGGCTTTATCTACAATGAGCAGTTCTTC. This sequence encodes CSARDNAGFIYNEQFF.

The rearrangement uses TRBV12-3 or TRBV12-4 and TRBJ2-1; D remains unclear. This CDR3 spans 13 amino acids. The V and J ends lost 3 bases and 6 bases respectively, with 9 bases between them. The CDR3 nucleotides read TGTGCCAGCAGTTTCACCCCATTCAATGAGCAGTTCTTC. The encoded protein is CASSFTPFNEQFF.

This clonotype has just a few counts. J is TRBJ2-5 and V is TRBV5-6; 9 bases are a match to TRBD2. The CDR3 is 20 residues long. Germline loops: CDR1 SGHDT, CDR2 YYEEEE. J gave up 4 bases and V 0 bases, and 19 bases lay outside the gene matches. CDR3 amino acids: CASSLDLLGGRAFVGETQYF. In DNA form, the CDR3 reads TGTGCCAGCAGCTTGGATCTTTTAGGCGGGAGGGCTTTTGTCGGAGAGACCCAGTACTTC. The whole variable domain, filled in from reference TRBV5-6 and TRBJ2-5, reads DAGVTQSPTHLIKTRGQQVTLRCSPKSGHDTVSWYQQALGQGPQFIFQYYEEEERQRGNFPDRFSGHQFPNYSSELNVNALLLGDSALYLCASSLDLLGGRAFVGETQYFGPGTRLLVL.

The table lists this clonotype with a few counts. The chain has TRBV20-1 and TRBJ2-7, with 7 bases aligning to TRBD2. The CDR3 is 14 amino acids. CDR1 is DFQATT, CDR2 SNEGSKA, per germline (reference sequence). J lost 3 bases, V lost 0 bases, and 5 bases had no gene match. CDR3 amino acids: CSARDRGSSYEQYF. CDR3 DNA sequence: TGCAGTGCTAGAGATCGCGGGAGTAGCTACGAGCAGTACTTC.

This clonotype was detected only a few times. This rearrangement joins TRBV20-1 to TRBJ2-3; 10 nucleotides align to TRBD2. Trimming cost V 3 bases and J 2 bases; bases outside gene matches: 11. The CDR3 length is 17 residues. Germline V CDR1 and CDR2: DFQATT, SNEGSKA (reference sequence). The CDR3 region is CSASSLAGDIYTDTQYF. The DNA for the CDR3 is TGCAGTGCTAGTTCCCTAGCGGGAGATATTTACACAGATACGCAGTATTTT.

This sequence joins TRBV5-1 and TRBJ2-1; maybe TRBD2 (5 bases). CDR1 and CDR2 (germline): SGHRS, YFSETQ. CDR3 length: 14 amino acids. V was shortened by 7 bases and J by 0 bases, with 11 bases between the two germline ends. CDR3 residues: CASAVASSYNEQFF. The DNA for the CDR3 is TGCGCCAGCGCCGTAGCGAGCTCCTACAATGAGCAGTTCTTC.

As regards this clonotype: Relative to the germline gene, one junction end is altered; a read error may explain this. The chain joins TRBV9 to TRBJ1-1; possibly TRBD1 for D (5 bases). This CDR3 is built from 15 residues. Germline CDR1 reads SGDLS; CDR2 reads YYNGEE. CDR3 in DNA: TGTGCCAGCAGCGTACTAGGGACGGAGGACACTGAAGCTTCCTTT. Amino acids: CASSVLGTEDTEASF.

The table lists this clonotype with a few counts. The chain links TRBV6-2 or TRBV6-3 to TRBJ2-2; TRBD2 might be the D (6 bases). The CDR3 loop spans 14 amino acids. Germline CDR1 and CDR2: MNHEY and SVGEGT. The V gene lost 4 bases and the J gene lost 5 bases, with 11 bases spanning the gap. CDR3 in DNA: TGTGCCAGCAGTTGGCTAGCGAGGACCGGGGAGCTGTTTTTT. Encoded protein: CASSWLARTGELFF.